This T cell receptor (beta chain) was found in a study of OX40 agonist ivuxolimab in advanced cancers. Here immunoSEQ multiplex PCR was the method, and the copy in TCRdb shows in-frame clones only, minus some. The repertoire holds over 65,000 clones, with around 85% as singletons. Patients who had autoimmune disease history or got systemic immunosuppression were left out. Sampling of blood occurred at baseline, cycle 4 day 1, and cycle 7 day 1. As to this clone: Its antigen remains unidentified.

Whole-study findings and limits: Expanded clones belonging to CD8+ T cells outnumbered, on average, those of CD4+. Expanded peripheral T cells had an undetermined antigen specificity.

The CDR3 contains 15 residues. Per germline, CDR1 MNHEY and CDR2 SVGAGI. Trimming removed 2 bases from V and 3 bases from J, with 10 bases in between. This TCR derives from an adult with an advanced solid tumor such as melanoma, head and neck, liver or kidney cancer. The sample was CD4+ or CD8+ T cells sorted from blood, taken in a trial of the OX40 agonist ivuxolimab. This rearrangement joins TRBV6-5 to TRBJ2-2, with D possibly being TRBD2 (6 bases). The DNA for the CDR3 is TGTGCCAGCAGTTACCTTCGGAGGGACACCGGGGAGCTGTTTTTT. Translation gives CASSYLRRDTGELFF.